The 15 T cell receptor beta chains reported below all come from one sample, sequenced in a study of glioma-infiltrating T cells. Amplification of TCR alpha and beta CDR3 regions from RNA used iRepertoire nested multiplex PCR. MiXCR was run by TCRdb on the multiplex PCR reads, yielding one entry per CDR3 protein. The profile shows about 410,000 distinct CDR3 sequences, roughly 41% of them singletons. Material: glioma tissue, nonneoplastic brain tissue, or PBMCs (not recorded which). The receptors stem from a human donor with low-grade glioma or glioblastoma, undergoing nonglioma brain surgery, or in good health (not recorded which).

This clonotype was seen a handful of times. V and J are TRBV2 and TRBJ2-3; a weak D match, TRBD1 (6 bases). Trimming shortened V by 5 bases and J by 2 bases, and 17 bases separated the two germline ends. Germline CDR1 SNHLY, CDR2 FYNNEI. The length of the CDR3 is 16 residues. The CDR3 nucleotides are TGTGCCAGCAGTTCCCCCGGGACAACCTACACAGATACGCAGTATTTT. This gives the protein CASSSPGTTYTDTQYF.

This clonotype was detected a few times. The V and J genes are TRBV7-2 and TRBJ2-3; 9 bases fit TRBD2. J gave up 2 bases and V 4 bases, and 10 bases lay outside the gene matches. CDR1 is SGHTA, CDR2 FQGNSA, per germline. The CDR3 extends over 17 amino acids. This CDR3 is CASSSLLASGNTDTQYF. The CDR3 DNA reads as TGTGCCAGCAGCTCCCTCCTGGCTAGCGGGAACACAGATACGCAGTATTTT. Full variable domain (rest looked up from reference TRBV7-2 and TRBJ2-3): GAGVSQSPSNKVTEKGKDVELRCDPISGHTALYWYRQSLGQGLEFLIYFQGNSAPDKSGLPSDRFSAERTGGSVSTLTIQRTQQEDSAVYLCASSSLLASGNTDTQYFGPGTRLTVL.

This clonotype appeared many times. The gene calls are TRBV6-1 and TRBJ2-3, with a weak D call TRBD1 (6 bases). Germline V gene lookup returns CDR1 MNHNS and CDR2 SASEGT. Trimming removed 3 bases from V and 6 bases from J, with 16 bases in between. CDR3 length: 15 residues. CDR3 DNA sequence: TGTGCCAGCAGTGACGGGGACAATCCCTCTGATACGCAGTATTTT. Its protein product is CASSDGDNPSDTQYF.

This clonotype was found once. The gene calls are TRBV2 and TRBJ2-4; D ambiguous. CDR1 is SNHLY and CDR2 is FYNNEI in the germline V gene. Trimming left V 6 bases short and J 4 bases short, with 10 bases between. The CDR3 is made up of 13 amino acids. CDR3 region: CASRASGKNIQYF. The CDR3 region has the DNA TGTGCCAGCAGAGCTAGTGGGAAAAACATTCAGTACTTC.

This clonotype was seen a few times. The CDR3 sequence is CASSFLGSYSNQPQHF. DNA of the CDR3: TGTGCCAGCAGTTTTCTAGGGAGTTATAGCAATCAGCCCCAGCATTTT. The chain combines TRBV28 with TRBJ1-5; D remains unclear. The CDR3 has 16 residues. With 3 bases removed from V and 0 bases from J, the gap between germline ends came to 12 bases. From germline, CDR1 is MDHEN and CDR2 SYDVKM. Combining the CDR3 with reference TRBV28 and TRBJ1-5 gives the whole variable domain DVKVTQSSRYLVKRTGEKVFLECVQDMDHENMFWYRQDPGLGLRLIYFSYDVKMKEKGDIPEGYSVSREKKERFSLILESASTNQTSMYLCASSFLGSYSNQPQHFGDGTRLSIL.

In regard to this clonotype: This may be a read error, as it is one base from a much larger clone. J is TRBJ1-2 and V is TRBV27; D uncertain. CDR3 length: 13 residues. Trimming took off 5 bases at V and 6 bases at J, with 13 bases between the two ends. Per germline, CDR1 MNHEY and CDR2 SMNVEV (reference sequence). The chain's CDR3 is CASSPHARDGYTF. The DNA of the CDR3 is TGTGCCAGCAGTCCTCACGCTAGGGATGGCTACACCTTC.

Regarding this clonotype: Compared with germline, one end of the junction differs, possibly owing to a read error. V and J are TRBV7-2 and TRBJ2-3, with TRBD1 matching over 7 bases. The CDR3 sequence is 15 residues long. Per the germline V gene, CDR1 is SGHTA and CDR2 is FQGNSA. Here the CDR3 reads CASGLRGRGTDTQYF. DNA of the CDR3: TGTGCCAGCGGCTTAAGGGGGCGGGGCACAGATACGCAGTATTTT.

V usage is TRBV9 and J usage is TRBJ2-3; D is perhaps TRBD2 (6 bases). The CDR3 covers 15 residues. Germline values: CDR1 SGDLS, CDR2 YYNGEE. Trimming cost V 4 bases and J 3 bases, with 15 bases left between them. The CDR3 sequence is CASSTGSWGTDTQYF. The CDR3 DNA reads as TGTGCCAGCAGCACCGGGAGTTGGGGAACAGATACGCAGTATTTT.

The chain carries TRBV7-9 and TRBJ2-1; TRBD2 agrees at 8 bases. In germline, CDR1 is SEHNR, CDR2 FQNEAQ (reference sequence). Unmatched junction bases numbered 6, after V lost 1 base and J lost 4 bases. CDR3 size: 16 residues. CDR3 sequence: CASSLEWLAGYNEQFF. DNA of the CDR3: TGTGCCAGCAGCTTAGAGTGGTTAGCGGGATACAATGAGCAGTTCTTC.

The rearrangement joins TRBV27 to TRBJ2-6; D gene ambiguous. Germline CDR1 MNHEY, CDR2 SMNVEV (reference sequence). With 4 bases removed from V and 4 bases from J, the gap between germline ends came to 11 bases. The CDR3 is 15 residues long. CDR3 bases: TGTGCCAGCAGTTCTTTTATCTCAGGGGCCAACGTCCTGACTTTC. Protein sequence: CASSSFISGANVLTF.

The chain has TRBV12-3 or TRBV12-4 and TRBJ2-1, with 10 bases identical to TRBD1. This CDR3 is built from 14 residues. The ends lost 7 bases at V and 7 bases at J; junction bases unmatched: 7. This chain's CDR3 is CASNTGQGFNEQFF. CDR3 nucleotides: TGTGCCAGCAATACGGGACAGGGGTTTAATGAGCAGTTCTTC.

The V and J genes are TRBV4-1 and TRBJ2-7; 11 bases are a match to TRBD1. The CDR3 length is 15 residues. CDR1 and CDR2 (germline): MGHRA, YSYEKL. V dropped 4 bases and J dropped 2; count of bases not matched to a gene: 4. CDR3 sequence reads: CASSRWDRGAYEQYF. The DNA for the CDR3 is TGCGCCAGCAGCCGCTGGGACAGGGGGGCCTACGAGCAGTACTTC.

The rearrangement uses TRBV7-2 and TRBJ2-5; D not certain. This CDR3 is built from 14 residues. Trimming shortened V by 1 base and J by 1 base, and 7 bases separated the two germline ends. CDR1 SGHTA and CDR2 FQGNSA come from the germline V gene. CDR3 DNA: TGTGCCAGCAGCTTAGTGACAACCCAAGAGACCCAGTACTTC. Amino acid sequence: CASSLVTTQETQYF.

The CDR3 coding sequence is TGTGCCACCGGGACTAGCGGGACCGGTGAGCAGTTCTTC. This encodes CATGTSGTGEQFF. The chain joins TRBV15 to TRBJ2-1; 13 nucleotides line up with TRBD2. V shed 8 bases and J 9 bases; nucleotides not matched to a gene: 4. The CDR3 contains 13 residues. Germline lookup yields CDR1 LNHNV and CDR2 YYDKDF (reference sequence).

As for this clonotype: The conserved closing phenylalanine or tryptophan is absent in this CDR3, likely reflecting a read error. The chain carries TRBV20-1 and TRBJ1-3; D is unclear. Trimming removed 6 bases from V and 0 bases from J, with 6 bases in between. The CDR3 spans 12 residues. Looked up from germline, CDR1 is DFQATT and CDR2 is SNEGSKA (reference sequence). The CDR3 protein is CSAVVSGNTIYL. Here the CDR3 DNA reads TGCAGTGCGGTGGTCTCTGGAAACACCATATATCTT.